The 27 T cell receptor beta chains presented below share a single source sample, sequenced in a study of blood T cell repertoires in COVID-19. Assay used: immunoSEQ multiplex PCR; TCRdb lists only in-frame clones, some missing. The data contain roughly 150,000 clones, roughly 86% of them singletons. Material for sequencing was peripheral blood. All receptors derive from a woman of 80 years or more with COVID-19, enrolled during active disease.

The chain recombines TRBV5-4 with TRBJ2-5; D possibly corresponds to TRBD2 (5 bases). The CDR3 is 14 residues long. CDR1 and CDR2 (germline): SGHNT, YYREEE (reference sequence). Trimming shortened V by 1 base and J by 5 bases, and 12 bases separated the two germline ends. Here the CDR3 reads CASSLIEGGETQYF. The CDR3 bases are TGTGCCAGCAGCTTGATCGAGGGTGGGGAGACCCAGTACTTC.

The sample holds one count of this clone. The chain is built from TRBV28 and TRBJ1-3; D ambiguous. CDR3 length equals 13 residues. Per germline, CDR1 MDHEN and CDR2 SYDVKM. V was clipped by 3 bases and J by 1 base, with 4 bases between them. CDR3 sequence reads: CASSFVSGNTIYF. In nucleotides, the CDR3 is TGTGCCAGCAGTTTTGTATCTGGAAACACCATATATTTT.

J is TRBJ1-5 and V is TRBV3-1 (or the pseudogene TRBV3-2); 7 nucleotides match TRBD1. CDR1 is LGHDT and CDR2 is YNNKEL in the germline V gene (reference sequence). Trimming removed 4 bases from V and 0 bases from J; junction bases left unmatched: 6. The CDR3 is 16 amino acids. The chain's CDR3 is CASSLGGQDSNQPQHF. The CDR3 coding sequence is TGTGCCAGCAGCCTGGGAGGACAGGATAGCAATCAGCCCCAGCATTTT.

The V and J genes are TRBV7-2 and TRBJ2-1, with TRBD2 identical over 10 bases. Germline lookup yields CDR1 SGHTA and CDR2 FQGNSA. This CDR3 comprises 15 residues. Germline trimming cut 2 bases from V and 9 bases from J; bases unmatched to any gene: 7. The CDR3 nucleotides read TGTGCCAGCAGCTTACCCGGACTAGCGGTATTTGAGCAGTTCTTC. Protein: CASSLPGLAVFEQFF.

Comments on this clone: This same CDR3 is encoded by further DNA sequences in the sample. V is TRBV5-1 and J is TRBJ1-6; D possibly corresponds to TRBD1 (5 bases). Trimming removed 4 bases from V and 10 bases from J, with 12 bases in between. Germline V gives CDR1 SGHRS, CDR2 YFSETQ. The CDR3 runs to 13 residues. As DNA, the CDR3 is TGCGCCAGCAGCCTGGCAGGGCGGTCACCCCTCCACTTT. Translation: CASSLAGRSPLHF.

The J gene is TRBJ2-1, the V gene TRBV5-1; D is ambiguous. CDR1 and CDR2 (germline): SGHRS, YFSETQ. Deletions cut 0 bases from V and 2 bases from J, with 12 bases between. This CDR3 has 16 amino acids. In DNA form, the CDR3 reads TGCGCCAGCAGCTTGGGTGGAGCCTCCCCCTACAATGAGCAGTTCTTC. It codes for CASSLGGASPYNEQFF.

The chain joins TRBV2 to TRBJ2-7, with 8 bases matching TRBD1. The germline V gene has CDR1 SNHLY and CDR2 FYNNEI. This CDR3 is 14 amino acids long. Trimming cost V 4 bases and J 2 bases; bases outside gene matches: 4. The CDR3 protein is CASSGRGLPYEQYF. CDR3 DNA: TGTGCCAGCAGTGGCAGGGGGCTCCCCTACGAGCAGTACTTC.

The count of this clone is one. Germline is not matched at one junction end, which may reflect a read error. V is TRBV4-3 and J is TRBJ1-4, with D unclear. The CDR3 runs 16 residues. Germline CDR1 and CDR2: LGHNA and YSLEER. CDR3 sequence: CASSQETGIMNGKLFF. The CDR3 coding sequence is TGCGCCAGCAGCCAAGAAACGGGTATAATGAATGGAAAACTGTTTTTT.

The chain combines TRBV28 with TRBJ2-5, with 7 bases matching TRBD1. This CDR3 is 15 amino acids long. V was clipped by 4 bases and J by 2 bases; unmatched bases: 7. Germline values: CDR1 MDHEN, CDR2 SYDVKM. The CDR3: CASSSGTALQETQYF. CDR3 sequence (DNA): TGTGCCAGCAGTTCCGGGACAGCCCTTCAAGAGACCCAGTACTTC.

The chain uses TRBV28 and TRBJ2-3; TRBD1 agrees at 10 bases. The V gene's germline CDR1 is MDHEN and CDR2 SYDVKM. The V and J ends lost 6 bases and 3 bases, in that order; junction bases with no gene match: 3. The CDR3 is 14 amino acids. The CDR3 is CASRRTGGTDTQYF. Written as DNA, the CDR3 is TGTGCCAGCAGACGGACAGGGGGTACAGATACGCAGTATTTT.

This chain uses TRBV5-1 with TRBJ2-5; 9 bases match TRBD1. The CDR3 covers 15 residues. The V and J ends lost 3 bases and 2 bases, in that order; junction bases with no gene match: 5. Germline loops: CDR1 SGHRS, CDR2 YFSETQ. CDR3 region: CASSWGQGAQETQYF. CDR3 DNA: TGCGCCAGCAGCTGGGGACAGGGAGCGCAAGAGACCCAGTACTTC.

The CDR3 region is CASSHKRLGLNYGYTF. CDR3 nucleotides: TGTGCCAGCAGCCATAAAAGACTCGGCCTTAACTATGGCTACACCTTC. The rearrangement joins TRBV3-1 (or the pseudogene TRBV3-2) to TRBJ1-2, with unresolved D. Germline-derived CDR1 and CDR2 are LGHDT and YNNKEL (reference sequence). The CDR3 sequence is 16 residues long. V lost 3 bases and J lost 1, with 15 bases in between.

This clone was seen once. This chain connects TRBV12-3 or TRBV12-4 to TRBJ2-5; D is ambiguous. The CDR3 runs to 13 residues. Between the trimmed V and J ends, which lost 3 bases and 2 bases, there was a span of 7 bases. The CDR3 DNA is TGTGCCAGCAGTTTGGGCGTGCAAGAGACCCAGTACTTC. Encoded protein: CASSLGVQETQYF.

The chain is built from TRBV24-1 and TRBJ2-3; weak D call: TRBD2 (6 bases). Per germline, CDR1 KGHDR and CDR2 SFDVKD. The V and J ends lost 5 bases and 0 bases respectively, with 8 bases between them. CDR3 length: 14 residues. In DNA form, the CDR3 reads TGTGCCACCAGTGGGGGGACTAGCACAGATACGCAGTATTTT. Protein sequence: CATSGGTSTDTQYF.

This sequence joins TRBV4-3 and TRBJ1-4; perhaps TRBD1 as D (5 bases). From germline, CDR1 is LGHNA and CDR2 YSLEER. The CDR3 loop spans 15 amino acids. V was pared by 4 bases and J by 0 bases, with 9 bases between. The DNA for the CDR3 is TGCGCCAGCAGCCCAGGACACTCAACTAATGAAAAACTGTTTTTT. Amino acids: CASSPGHSTNEKLFF.

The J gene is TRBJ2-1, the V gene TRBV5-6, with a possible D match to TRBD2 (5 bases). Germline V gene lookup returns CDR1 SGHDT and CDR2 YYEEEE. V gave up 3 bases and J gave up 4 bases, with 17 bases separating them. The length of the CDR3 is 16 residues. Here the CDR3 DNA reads TGTGCCAGCAGCTCCTACGGTGCGGAGGTATACAATGAGCAGTTCTTC. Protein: CASSSYGAEVYNEQFF. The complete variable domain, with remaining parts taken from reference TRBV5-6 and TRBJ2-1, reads DAGVTQSPTHLIKTRGQQVTLRCSPKSGHDTVSWYQQALGQGPQFIFQYYEEEERQRGNFPDRFSGHQFPNYSSELNVNALLLGDSALYLCASSSYGAEVYNEQFFGPGTRLTVL.

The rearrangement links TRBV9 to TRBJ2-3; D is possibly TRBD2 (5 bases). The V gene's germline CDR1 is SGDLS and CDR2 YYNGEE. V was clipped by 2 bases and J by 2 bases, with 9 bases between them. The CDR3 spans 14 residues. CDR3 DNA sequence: TGTGCCAGCAGCGTGGCGGGTACCACAGATACGCAGTATTTT. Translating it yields CASSVAGTTDTQYF.

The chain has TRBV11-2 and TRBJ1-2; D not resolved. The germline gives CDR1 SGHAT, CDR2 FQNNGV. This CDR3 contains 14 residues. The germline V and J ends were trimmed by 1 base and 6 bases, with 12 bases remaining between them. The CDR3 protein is CASSLGTSTNGYTF. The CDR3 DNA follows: TGTGCCAGCAGCTTAGGTACCTCTACCAATGGCTACACCTTC.

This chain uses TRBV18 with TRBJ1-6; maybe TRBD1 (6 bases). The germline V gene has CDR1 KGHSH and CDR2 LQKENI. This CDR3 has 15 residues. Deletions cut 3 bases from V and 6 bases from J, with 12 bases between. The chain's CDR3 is CASSPQGLGNSPLHF. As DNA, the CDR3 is TGTGCCAGCTCACCCCAGGGGTTGGGTAATTCACCCCTCCACTTT.

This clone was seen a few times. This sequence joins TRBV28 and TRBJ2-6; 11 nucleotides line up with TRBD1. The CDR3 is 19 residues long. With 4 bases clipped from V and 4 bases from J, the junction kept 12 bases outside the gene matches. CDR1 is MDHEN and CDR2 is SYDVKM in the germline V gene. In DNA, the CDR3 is TGTGCCAGCAGTTCCCGCCCGGGGACAGGGGGACCGGGGGCCAACGTCCTGACTTTC. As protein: CASSSRPGTGGPGANVLTF. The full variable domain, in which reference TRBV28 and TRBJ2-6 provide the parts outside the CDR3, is DVKVTQSSRYLVKRTGEKVFLECVQDMDHENMFWYRQDPGLGLRLIYFSYDVKMKEKGDIPEGYSVSREKKERFSLILESASTNQTSMYLCASSSRPGTGGPGANVLTFGAGSRLTVL.

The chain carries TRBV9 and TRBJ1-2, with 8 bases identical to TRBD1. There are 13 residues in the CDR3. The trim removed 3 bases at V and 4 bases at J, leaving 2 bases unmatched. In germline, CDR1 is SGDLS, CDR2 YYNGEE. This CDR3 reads CASSAGGGYGYTF. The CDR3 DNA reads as TGTGCCAGCAGCGCAGGGGGCGGCTATGGCTACACCTTC.

Written as DNA, the CDR3 is TGTGCCACCAGCCACAGTGGAGGCACTGAAGCTTTCTTT. This codes for CATSHSGGTEAFF. The rearrangement uses TRBV24-1 and TRBJ1-1; D gene ambiguous. The CDR3 length is 13 residues. CDR1 and CDR2 (germline): KGHDR, SFDVKD. The V and J ends lost 7 bases and 4 bases respectively, with 12 bases between them.

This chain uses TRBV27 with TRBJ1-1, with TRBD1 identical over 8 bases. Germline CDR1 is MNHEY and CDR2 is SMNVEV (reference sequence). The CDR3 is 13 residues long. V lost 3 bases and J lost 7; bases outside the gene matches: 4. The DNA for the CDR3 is TGTGCCAGCAGTTTTCAGGGGGCTATTGAAGCTTTCTTT. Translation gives CASSFQGAIEAFF.

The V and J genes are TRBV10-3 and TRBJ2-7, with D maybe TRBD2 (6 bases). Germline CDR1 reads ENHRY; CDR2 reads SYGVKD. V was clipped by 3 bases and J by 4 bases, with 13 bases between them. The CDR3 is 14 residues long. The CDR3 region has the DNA TGTGCCATCAGTGATCAGCGGGTGAATTACGAGCAGTACTTC. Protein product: CAISDQRVNYEQYF.

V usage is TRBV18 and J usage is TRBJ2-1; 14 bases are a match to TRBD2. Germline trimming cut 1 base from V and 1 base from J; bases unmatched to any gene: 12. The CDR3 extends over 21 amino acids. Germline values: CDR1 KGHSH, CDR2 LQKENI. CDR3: CASSPLPSGTSGRKSYNEQFF. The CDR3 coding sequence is TGTGCCAGCTCACCACTCCCATCCGGGACTAGCGGGAGAAAATCCTACAATGAGCAGTTCTTC. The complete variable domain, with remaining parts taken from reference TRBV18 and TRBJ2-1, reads NAGVMQNPRHLVRRRGQEARLRCSPMKGHSHVYWYRQLPEEGLKFMVYLQKENIIDESGMPKERFSAEFPKEGPSILRIQQVVRGDSAAYFCASSPLPSGTSGRKSYNEQFFGPGTRLTVL.

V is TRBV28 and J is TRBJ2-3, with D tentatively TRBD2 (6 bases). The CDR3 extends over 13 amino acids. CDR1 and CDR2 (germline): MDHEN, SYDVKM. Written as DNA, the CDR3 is TGTGTGGTGCGGGATGGAGGCACAGATACGCAGTATTTT. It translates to CVVRDGGTDTQYF.

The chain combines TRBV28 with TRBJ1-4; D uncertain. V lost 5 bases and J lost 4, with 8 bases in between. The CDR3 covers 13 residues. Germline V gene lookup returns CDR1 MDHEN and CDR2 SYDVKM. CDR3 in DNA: TGTGCCAGCAGTAAATACAGTAATGAAAAACTGTTTTTT. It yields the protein CASSKYSNEKLFF.